This TCR beta chain was recovered during a study of T cells in Graves' hyperthyroidism and ophthalmopathy. CDR1 is ENHRY and CDR2 is SYGVKD in the germline V gene. This CDR3 contains 14 residues. V shed 5 bases, J shed 10 bases, and the junction held 8 bases outside the gene matches. TCR beta CDR3 regions were amplified from RNA transcripts. The primer set for the first-round RT-PCR of the TCR CDR3 was HTBI. TCRdb processed the multiplex PCR reads anew with MiXCR; each CDR3 protein has one entry. The sample lists about 410,000 distinct CDR3 sequences, approximately 14% occurring once. The material sequenced was blood. The receptor was derived from a man younger than 35 with Graves' ophthalmopathy. J is TRBJ2-3 and V is TRBV10-3, with 11 positions matching TRBD2. CDR3 residues: CAISTIAGGPPQYF. The CDR3 DNA reads TGTGCCATCAGTACCATAGCGGGAGGGCCCCCGCAGTATTTT.